The sequence of this TCR beta chain was determined in a study of glioma-infiltrating T cells. Study findings and constraints: Gliomas, especially low-grade, showed above-expected tissue-blood divergence; non-neoplastic patients showed below. Only very few CDR3 sequences appeared in both tissue and blood.

A remark on this clonotype: Its antigen is unidentified.

Using RNA template, CDR3s of TCR alpha and beta were amplified with iRepertoire arm-PCR. TCRdb fed the multiplex PCR reads into MiXCR, producing one record per CDR3 protein. Counted here are over 100,000 distinct CDR3 sequences, under 30% occurring once; the ten biggest clones make up about a third. V lost 4 bases, J lost 5 bases, and 7 bases lay in between. Germline assignment: CDR1 SGDLS and CDR2 YYNGEE. The CDR3 runs to 12 residues. This receptor was identified in a human donor with low-grade glioma or glioblastoma, undergoing nonglioma brain surgery, or in good health (not recorded which). The J gene is TRBJ2-1, the V gene TRBV9; possible D gene TRBD1, 5 bases. The sample was glioma tissue, nonneoplastic brain tissue, or PBMCs (not recorded which). CDR3 protein: CASSLQDNEQFF. As DNA, the CDR3 is TGTGCCAGCAGCTTACAGGACAATGAGCAGTTCTTC.